This T cell receptor beta chain was retrieved from a study of T cells in Graves' hyperthyroidism and ophthalmopathy. Germline V gene sequence: CDR1 LNHNV, CDR2 YYDKDF (reference sequence). This CDR3 contains 12 residues. This clonotype was seen a handful of times. Its antigen is still unknown. One end of the junction varies from germline; a read error may be responsible. General study results and limits: Ophthalmopathy was told apart from stable hyperthyroidism by a 13 V-J model.

TCR beta CDR3 sequences were amplified from RNA transcripts. HTBI primers were the set used in a first-round RT-PCR of the TCR CDR3. TCRdb redid the calling of the multiplex PCR reads with MiXCR, one entry per CDR3 protein. The profile shows about half a million distinct CDR3 sequences, roughly 15% of them singletons. J is TRBJ1-5 and V is TRBV15; D ambiguous. This clonotype originated in a woman in her twenties or thirties with Graves' ophthalmopathy. Source material: blood. CDR3 sequence: CATTQWDQPSIF. DNA of the CDR3: TGTGCCACCACACAATGGGATCAGCCCAGCATTTTT. Supplemented by reference TRBV15 and TRBJ1-5, the full variable domain reads DAMVIQNPRYQVTQFGKPVTLSCSQTLNHNVMYWYQQKSSQAPKLLFHYYDKDFNNEADTPDNFQSRRPNTSFCFLDIRSPGLGDTAMYLCATTQWDQPSIFGDGTRLSIL.